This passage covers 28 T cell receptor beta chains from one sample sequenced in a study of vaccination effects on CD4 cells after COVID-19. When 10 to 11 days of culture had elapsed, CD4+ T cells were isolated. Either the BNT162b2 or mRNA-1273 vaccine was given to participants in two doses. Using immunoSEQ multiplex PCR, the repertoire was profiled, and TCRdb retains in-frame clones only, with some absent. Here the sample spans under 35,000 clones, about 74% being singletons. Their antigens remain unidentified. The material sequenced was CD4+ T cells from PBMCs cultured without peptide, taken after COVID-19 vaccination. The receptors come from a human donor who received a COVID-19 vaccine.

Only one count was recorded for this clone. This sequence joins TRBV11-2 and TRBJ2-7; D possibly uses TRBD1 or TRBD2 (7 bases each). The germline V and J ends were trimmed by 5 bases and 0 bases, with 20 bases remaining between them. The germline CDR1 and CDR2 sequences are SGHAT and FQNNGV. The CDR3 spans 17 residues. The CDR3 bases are TGTGCCAGCAGCCCCATAAGGGGAGGGGGCTCCTCCTACGAGCAGTACTTC. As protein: CASSPIRGGGSSYEQYF.

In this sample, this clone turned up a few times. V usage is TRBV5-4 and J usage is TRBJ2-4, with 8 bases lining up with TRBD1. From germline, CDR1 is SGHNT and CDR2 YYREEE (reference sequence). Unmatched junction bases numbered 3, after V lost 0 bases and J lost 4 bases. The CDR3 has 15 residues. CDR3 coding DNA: TGTGCCAGCAGCTTGGATGGACAGGGAAAAAACATTCAGTACTTC. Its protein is CASSLDGQGKNIQYF.

CDR3 region: CASSLAETQYF. The DNA for the CDR3 is TGTGCCAGCAGCTTAGCGGAGACCCAGTACTTC. The chain has TRBV7-2 and TRBJ2-5; D gene ambiguous. This CDR3 has 11 residues. Germline V gene sequence: CDR1 SGHTA, CDR2 FQGNSA. Deletions cut 0 bases from V and 5 bases from J, with 1 base between. The entire variable domain, with the rest obtained from reference TRBV7-2 and TRBJ2-5, is as follows: GAGVSQSPSNKVTEKGKDVELRCDPISGHTALYWYRQSLGQGLEFLIYFQGNSAPDKSGLPSDRFSAERTGGSVSTLTIQRTQQEDSAVYLCASSLAETQYFGPGTRLLVL.

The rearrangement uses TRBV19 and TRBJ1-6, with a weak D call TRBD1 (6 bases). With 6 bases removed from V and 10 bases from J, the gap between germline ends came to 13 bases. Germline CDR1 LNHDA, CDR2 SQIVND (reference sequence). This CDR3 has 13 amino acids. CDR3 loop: CASSPGGPSPLHF. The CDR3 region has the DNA TGTGCCAGTAGCCCCGGGGGGCCATCACCCCTCCACTTT.

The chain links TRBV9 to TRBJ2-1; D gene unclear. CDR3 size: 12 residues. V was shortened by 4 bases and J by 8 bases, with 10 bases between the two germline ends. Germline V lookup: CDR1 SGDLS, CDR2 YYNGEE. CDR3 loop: CASSQPGYEQFF. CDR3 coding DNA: TGTGCCAGCAGCCAACCGGGCTATGAGCAGTTCTTC.

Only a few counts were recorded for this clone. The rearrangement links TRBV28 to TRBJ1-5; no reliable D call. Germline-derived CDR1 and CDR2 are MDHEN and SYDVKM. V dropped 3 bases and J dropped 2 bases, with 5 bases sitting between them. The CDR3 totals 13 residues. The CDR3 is CASSFGGNQPQHF. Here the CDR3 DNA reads TGTGCCAGCAGTTTTGGGGGCAATCAGCCCCAGCATTTT.

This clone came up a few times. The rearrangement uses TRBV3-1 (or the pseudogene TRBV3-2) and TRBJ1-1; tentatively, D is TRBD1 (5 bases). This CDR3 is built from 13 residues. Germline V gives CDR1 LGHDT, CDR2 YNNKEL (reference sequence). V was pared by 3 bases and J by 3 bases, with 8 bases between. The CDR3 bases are TGTGCCAGCAGCCAGGGGGTGTACACTGAAGCTTTCTTT. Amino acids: CASSQGVYTEAFF.

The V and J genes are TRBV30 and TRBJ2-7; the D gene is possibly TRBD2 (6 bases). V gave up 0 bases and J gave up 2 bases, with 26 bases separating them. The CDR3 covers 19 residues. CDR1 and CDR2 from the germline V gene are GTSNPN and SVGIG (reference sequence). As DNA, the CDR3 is TGTGCCTGGAGTGTACGCCGGGGGAGTTGGGCCCGATCGCCCTACGAGCAGTACTTC. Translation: CAWSVRRGSWARSPYEQYF.

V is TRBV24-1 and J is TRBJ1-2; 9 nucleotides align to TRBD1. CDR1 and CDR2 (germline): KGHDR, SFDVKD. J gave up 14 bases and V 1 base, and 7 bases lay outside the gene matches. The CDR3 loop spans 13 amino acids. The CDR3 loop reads CATSDFAGTGRTF. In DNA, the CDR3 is TGTGCCACCAGTGATTTCGCCGGGACAGGGAGGACCTTC.

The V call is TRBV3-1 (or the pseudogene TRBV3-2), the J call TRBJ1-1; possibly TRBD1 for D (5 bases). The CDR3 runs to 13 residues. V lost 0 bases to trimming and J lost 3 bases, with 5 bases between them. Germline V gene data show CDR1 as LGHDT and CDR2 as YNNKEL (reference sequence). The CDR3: CASSQEGHTEAFF. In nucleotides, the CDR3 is TGTGCCAGCAGCCAAGAGGGACACACTGAAGCTTTCTTT.

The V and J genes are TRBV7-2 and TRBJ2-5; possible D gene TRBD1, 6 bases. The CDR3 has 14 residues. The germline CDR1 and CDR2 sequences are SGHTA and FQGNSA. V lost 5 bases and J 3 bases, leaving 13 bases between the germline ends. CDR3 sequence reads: CASSLGTTKETQYF. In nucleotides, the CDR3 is TGTGCCAGCAGCCTCGGGACAACCAAAGAGACCCAGTACTTC.

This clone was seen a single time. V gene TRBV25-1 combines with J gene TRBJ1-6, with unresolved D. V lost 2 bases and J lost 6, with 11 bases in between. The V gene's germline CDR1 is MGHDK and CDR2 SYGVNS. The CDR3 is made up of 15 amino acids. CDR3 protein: CASSEGGKGNSPLHF. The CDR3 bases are TGTGCCAGCAGTGAAGGCGGTAAGGGTAATTCACCCCTCCACTTT.

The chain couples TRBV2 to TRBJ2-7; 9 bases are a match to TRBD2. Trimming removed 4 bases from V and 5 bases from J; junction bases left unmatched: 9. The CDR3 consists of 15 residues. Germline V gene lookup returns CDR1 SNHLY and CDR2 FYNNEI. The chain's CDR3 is CASSGQRASGNEQYF. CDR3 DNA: TGTGCCAGCAGTGGCCAAAGGGCTAGCGGGAACGAGCAGTACTTC.

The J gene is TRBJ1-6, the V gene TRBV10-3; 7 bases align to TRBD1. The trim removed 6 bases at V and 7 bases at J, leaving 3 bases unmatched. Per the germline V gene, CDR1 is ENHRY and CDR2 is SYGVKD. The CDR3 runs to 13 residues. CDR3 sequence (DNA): TGTGCCATCAGGGGGACAGAAAATTCACCCCTCCACTTT. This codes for CAIRGTENSPLHF.

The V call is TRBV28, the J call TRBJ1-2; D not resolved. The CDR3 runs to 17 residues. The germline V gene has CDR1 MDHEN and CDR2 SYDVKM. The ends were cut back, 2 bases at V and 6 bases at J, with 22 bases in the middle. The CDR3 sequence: CASSLGSAMARNNGYTF. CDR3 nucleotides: TGTGCCAGCAGTTTAGGGTCAGCTATGGCCCGCAATAATGGCTACACCTTC.

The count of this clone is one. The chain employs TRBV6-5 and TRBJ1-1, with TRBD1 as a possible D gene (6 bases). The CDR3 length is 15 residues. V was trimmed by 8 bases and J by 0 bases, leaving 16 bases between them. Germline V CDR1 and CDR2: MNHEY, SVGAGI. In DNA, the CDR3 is TGTGCCAGCGGTATTAGGGGGGTCATGAACACTGAAGCTTTCTTT. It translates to CASGIRGVMNTEAFF.

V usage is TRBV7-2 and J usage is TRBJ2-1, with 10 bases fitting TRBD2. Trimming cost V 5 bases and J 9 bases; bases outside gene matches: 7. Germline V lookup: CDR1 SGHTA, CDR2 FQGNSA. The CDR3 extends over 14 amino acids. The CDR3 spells CASSLGAGGSEQFF. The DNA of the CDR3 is TGTGCCAGCAGCCTTGGAGCGGGGGGGAGTGAGCAGTTCTTC.

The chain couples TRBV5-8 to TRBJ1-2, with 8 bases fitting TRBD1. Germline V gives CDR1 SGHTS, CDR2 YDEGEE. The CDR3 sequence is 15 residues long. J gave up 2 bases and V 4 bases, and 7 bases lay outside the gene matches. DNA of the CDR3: TGTGCCAGCAGCCTCAGGGGGCAAGAGAACTATGGCTACACCTTC. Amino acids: CASSLRGQENYGYTF. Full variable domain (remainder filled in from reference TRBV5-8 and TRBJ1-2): EAGVTQSPTHLIKTRGQQATLRCSPISGHTSVYWYQQALGLGLQFLLWYDEGEERNRGNFPPRFSGRQFPNYSSELNVNALELEDSALYLCASSLRGQENYGYTFGSGTRLTVV.

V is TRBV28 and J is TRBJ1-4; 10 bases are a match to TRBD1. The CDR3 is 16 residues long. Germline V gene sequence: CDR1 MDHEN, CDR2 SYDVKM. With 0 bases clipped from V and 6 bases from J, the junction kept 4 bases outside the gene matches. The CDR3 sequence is CASSLWAGTGDEKLFF. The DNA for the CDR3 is TGTGCCAGCAGTTTATGGGCCGGGACAGGGGATGAAAAACTGTTTTTT.

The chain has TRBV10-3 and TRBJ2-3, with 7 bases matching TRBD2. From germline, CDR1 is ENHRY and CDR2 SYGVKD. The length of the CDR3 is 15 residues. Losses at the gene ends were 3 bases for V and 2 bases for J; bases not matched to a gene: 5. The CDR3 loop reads CAISDAGVPTDTQYF. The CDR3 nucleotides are TGTGCCATCAGTGATGCGGGAGTTCCCACAGATACGCAGTATTTT.

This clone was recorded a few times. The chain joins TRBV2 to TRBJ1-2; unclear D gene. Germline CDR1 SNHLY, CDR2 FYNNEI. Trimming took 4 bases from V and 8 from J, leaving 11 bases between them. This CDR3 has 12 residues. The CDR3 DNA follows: TGTGCCAGCAGTGCCGGGCGGAGCGGCTACACCTTC. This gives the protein CASSAGRSGYTF. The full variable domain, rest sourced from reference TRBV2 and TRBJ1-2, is EPEVTQTPSHQVTQMGQEVILRCVPISNHLYFYWYRQILGQKVEFLVSFYNNEISEKSEIFDDQFSVERPDGSNFTLKIRSTKLEDSAMYFCASSAGRSGYTFGSGTRLTVV.

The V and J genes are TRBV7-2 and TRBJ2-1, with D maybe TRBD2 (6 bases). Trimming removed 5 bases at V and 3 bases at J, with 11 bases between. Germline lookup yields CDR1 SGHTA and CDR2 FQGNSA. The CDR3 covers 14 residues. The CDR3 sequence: CASSPRRGYNEQFF. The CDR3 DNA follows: TGTGCCAGCAGCCCGAGGCGGGGCTACAATGAGCAGTTCTTC.

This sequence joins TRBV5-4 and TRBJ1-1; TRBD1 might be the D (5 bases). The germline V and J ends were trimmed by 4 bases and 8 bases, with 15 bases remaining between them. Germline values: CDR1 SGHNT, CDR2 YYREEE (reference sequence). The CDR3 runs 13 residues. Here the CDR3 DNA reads TGTGCCAGCAGCATAGGGGACCGAGACGAAGCTTTCTTT. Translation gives CASSIGDRDEAFF. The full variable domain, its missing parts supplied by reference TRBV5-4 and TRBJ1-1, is ETGVTQSPTHLIKTRGQQVTLRCSSQSGHNTVSWYQQALGQGPQFIFQYYREEENGRGNFPPRFSGLQFPNYSSELNVNALELDDSALYLCASSIGDRDEAFFGQGTRLTVV.

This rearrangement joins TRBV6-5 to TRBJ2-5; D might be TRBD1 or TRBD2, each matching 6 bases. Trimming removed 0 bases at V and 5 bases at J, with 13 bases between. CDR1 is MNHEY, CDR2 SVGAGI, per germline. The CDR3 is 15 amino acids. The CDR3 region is CASSYSGGRAETQYF. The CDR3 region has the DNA TGTGCCAGCAGTTACTCCGGGGGCAGGGCGGAGACCCAGTACTTC.

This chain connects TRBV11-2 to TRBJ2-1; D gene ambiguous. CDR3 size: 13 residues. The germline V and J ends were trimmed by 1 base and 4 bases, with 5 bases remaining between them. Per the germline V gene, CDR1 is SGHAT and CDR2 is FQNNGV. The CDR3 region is CASSLGFYNEQFF. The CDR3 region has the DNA TGTGCCAGCAGCTTAGGTTTTTACAATGAGCAGTTCTTC.

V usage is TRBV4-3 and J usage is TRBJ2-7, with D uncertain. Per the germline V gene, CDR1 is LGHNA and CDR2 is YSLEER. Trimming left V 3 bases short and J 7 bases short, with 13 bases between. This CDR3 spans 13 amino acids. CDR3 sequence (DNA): TGCGCCAGCAGCCAGATTGCTAACCAGGAGCAGTACTTC. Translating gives CASSQIANQEQYF.

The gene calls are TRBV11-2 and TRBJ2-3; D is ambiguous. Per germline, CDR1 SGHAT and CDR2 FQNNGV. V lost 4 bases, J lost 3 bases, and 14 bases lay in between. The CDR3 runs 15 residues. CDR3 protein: CASSSDKGWTDTQYF. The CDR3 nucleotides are TGTGCCAGCAGCTCGGATAAGGGTTGGACAGATACGCAGTATTTT.

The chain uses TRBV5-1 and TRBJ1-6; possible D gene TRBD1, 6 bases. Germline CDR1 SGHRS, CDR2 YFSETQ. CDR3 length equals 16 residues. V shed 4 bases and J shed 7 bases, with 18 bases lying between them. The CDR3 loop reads CASSQGEDQGNSPLHF. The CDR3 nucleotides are TGCGCCAGCAGCCAGGGAGAGGATCAGGGGAATTCACCCCTCCACTTT.